The clone carrying this T cell receptor beta chain was detected ten times or more. Its antigen is as yet unknown. Synthesis of TCR cDNA relied on 5'RACE template switching, which attached a universal primer site and UMIs. Each CDR3 protein is one row after TCRdb ran MiXCR on the 5' RACE reads. The profile covers fewer than 150,000 distinct CDR3 sequences, with approximately 7.7% appearing a single time and under 0.95% taken by the ten largest. These data come from a study of T cells after yellow fever vaccination. Findings and caveats of the study: The CD4 compartment and the CD8 compartment contained a small share of clonotypes in common. Detected again after the booster were most primary-vaccination clones, at nearly 97% CD4 and about 89% CD8.

Trimming took 5 bases from V and 8 from J, leaving 16 bases between them. Germline CDR1 is SGHTA and CDR2 is FQGNSA. This CDR3 is 14 amino acids long. This chain uses TRBV7-2 with TRBJ2-1; D is undetermined. This TCR was sampled from a man aged 25 to 45 who received the YFV17D yellow fever vaccine. Material: CD4+ T cells sorted from PBMCs, obtained 5 days after the yellow fever booster vaccination. The CDR3 is CASSPRTGTDEQFF. The CDR3, as DNA: TGTGCCAGCAGCCCCCGGACGGGTACGGATGAGCAGTTCTTC.